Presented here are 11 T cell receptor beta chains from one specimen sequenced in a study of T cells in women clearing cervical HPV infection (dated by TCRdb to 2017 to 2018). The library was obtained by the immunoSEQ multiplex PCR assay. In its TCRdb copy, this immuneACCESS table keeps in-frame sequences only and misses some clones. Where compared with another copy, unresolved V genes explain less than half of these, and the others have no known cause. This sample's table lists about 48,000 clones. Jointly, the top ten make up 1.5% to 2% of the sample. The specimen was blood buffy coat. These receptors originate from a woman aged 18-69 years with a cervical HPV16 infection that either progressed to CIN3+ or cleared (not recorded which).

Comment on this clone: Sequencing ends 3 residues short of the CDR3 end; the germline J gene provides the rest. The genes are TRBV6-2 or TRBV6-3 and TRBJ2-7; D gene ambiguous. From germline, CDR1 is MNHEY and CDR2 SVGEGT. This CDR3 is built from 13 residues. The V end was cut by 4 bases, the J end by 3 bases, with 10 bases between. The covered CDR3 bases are TGTGCCAGCAGTTCCGGTACAGTCTACGAG. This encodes CASSSGTVYE. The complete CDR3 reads CASSSGTVYEQYF.

CDR3 DNA, as far as it was read: TGTGCCAGCAGTTTCGCCAGTGGGCTAGCGGGGACAGATACG. Protein sequence: CASSFASGLAGTDT. The CDR3 in full is CASSFASGLAGTDTQYF. The V call is TRBV28, the J call TRBJ2-3; 9 bases fit TRBD2. The CDR3 end is not reached by the read, which stops 3 residues before it; the germline J gene fills it in. J was trimmed by 3 bases and V by 3 bases; bases with no gene match: 10. CDR1 MDHEN and CDR2 SYDVKM come from the germline V gene. The CDR3 contains 17 residues.

The CDR3 here is CASSLGSGNTGELFF. The DNA read from the CDR3 is TGTGCCAGCAGCTTGGGTTCAGGGAACACCGGGGAG. This chain connects TRBV5-4 to TRBJ2-2; D unresolved. Coverage ceases 3 residues before the CDR3 finishes, and the germline J gene fills in the end. Deletions cut 0 bases from V and 1 base from J, with 7 bases between. The CDR3 totals 15 residues. CDR1 and CDR2 (germline): SGHNT, YYREEE (reference sequence).

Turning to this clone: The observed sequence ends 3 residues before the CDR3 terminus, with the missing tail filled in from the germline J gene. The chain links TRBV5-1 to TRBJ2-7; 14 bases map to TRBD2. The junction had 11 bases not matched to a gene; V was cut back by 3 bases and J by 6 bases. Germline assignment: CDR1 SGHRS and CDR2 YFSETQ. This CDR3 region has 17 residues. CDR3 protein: CASSSTKGLAGDREQYF. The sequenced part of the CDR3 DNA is TGCGCCAGCAGCTCGACAAAGGGACTAGCGGGAGATCGCGAG.

The covered CDR3 bases are TGCGCCAGCAGCTTGCGACAGCAGAACACTGAA. Amino acids: CASSLRQQNTE. The whole CDR3 protein is CASSLRQQNTEAFF. This rearrangement joins TRBV5-1 to TRBJ1-1, with TRBD1 as a possible D gene (5 bases). From the germline J gene comes the end of the CDR3, since the read stops 3 residues before it. V gave up 1 base and J gave up 1 base, with 8 bases separating them. Germline CDR1 reads SGHRS; CDR2 reads YFSETQ. There are 14 residues in the CDR3.

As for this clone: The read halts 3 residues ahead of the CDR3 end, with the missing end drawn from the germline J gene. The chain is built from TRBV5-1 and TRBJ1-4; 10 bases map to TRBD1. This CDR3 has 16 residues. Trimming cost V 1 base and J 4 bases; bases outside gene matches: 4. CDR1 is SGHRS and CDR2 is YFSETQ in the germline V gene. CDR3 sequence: CASSLTGQGFNEKLFF. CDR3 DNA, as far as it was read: TGCGCCAGCAGCTTGACGGGACAGGGGTTTAATGAAAAA.

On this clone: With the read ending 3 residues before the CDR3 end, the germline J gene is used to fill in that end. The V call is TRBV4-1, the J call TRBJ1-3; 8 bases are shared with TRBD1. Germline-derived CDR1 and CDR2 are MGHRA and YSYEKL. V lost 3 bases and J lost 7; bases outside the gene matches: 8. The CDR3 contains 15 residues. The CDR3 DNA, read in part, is TGCGCCAGCAGCCAGGAAGGACAGGGTAGGAACACC. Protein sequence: CASSQEGQGRNT. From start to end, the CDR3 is CASSQEGQGRNTIYF.

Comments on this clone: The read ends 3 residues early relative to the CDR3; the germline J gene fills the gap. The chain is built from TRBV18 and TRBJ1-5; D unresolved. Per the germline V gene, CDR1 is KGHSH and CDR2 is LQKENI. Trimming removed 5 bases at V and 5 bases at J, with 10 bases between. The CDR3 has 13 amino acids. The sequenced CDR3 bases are TGTGCCAGCTCATCAAAGAGCGATCAGCCC. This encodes CASSSKSDQP. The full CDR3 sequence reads CASSSKSDQPQHF.

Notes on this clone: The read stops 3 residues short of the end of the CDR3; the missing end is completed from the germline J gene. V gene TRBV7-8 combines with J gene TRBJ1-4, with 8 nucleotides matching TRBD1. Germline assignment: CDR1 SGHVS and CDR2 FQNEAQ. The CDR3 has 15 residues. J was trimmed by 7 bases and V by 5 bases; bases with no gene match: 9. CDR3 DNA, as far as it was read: TGTGCCAGCAGCCCAATCCAGGGGGCGTTTGAAAAA. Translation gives CASSPIQGAFEK. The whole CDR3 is CASSPIQGAFEKLFF.

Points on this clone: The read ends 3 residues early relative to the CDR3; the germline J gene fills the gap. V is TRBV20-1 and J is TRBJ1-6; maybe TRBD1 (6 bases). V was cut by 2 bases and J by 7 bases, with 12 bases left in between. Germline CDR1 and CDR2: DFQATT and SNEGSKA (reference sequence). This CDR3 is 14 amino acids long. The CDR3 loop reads CSARLGQPNSPLHF. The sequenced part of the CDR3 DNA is TGCAGTGCTAGACTCGGACAGCCCAATTCACCC.

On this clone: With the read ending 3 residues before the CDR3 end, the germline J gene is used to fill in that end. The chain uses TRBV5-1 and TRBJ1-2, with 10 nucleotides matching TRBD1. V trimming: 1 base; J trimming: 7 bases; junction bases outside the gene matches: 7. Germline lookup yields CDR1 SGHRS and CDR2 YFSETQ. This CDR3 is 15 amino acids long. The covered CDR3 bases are TGCGCCAGCAGCTTGTTGGGACAGGGGCCGGCTGGC. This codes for CASSLLGQGPAG. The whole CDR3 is CASSLLGQGPAGYTF.